This T cell receptor beta chain was sequenced for a study of T cell repertoires in cytomegalovirus infection. V was pared by 5 bases and J by 5 bases, with 10 bases of the junction left unmatched. The germline gives CDR1 MNHEY, CDR2 SVGEGT. CDR3 size: 15 residues. Overall study findings and caveats: Individuals carrying CMV plus the relevant HLA were identified by cumulative frequency of public TCR beta families.

This clonotype was recorded many times. The target antigen is unknown. TCRdb redid the calling of the reads with MiXCR, one entry per CDR3 protein. The table lists a few hundred thousand distinct CDR3 sequences, about 13% of them singletons. The chain recombines TRBV6-2 or TRBV6-3 with TRBJ2-7; TRBD1 matches at 9 bases. This receptor was obtained from a human donor in good health (CMV status not recorded). Some clones in this sample may be carry-over from other donors' samples. Material: PBMCs. DNA for the CDR3: TGTGCCAGCAGTGTCCCCGGGACAGGGTCCCACGAGCAGTACTTC. Amino acids: CASSVPGTGSHEQYF.